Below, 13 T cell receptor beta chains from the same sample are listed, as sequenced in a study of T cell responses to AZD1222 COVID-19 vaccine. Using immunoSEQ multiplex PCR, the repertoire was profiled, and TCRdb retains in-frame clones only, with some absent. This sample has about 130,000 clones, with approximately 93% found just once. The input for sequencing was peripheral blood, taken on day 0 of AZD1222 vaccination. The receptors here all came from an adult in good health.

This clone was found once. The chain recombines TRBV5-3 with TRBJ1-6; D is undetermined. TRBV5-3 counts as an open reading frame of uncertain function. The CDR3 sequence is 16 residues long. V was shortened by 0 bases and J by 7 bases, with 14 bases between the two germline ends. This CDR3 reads CARSLEEGNENSPLHF. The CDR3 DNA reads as TGTGCCAGAAGCTTGGAGGAGGGAAATGAAAATTCACCCCTCCACTTT.

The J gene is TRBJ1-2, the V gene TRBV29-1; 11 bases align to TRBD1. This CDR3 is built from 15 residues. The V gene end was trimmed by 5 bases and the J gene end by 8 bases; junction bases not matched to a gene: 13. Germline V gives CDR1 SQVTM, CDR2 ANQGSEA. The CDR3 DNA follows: TGCAGCGTTATATTCGGAGGACAGGGGGCATGGGGCTACACCTTC. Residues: CSVIFGGQGAWGYTF.

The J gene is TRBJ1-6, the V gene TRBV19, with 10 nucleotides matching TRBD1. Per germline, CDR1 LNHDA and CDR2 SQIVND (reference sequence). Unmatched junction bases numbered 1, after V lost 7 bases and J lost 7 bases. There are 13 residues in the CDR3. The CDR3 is CASKGQGNSPLHF. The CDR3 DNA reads TGTGCCAGTAAGGGACAGGGGAATTCACCCCTCCACTTT.

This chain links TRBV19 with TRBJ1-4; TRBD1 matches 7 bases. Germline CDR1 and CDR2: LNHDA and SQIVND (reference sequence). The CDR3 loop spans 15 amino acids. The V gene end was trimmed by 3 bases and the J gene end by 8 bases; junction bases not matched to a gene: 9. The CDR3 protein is CASSIDRVGEEKLFF. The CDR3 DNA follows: TGTGCCAGTAGTATCGACAGGGTAGGGGAGGAAAAACTGTTTTTT.

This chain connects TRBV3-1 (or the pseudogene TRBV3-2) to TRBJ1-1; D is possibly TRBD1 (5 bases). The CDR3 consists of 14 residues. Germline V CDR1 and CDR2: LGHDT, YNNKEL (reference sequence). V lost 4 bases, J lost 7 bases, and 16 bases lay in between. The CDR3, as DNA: TGTGCCAGCAGCCGAATCGGGGCTTGGAATGAAGCTTTCTTT. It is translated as CASSRIGAWNEAFF.

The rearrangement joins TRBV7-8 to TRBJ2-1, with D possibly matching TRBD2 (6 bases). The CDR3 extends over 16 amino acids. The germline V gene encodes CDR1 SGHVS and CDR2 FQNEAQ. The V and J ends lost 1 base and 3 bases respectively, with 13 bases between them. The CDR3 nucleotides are TGTGCCAGCAGCTTAGGCCGGGGGACCCACTACAATGAGCAGTTCTTC. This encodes CASSLGRGTHYNEQFF.

CDR3 protein: CASSFSMSTEAFF. CDR3 DNA: TGTGCCAGCAGCTTTAGTATGAGCACTGAAGCTTTCTTT. The genes are TRBV7-2 and TRBJ1-1; the D is unclear. The CDR3 is 13 amino acids. CDR1 and CDR2 from the germline V gene are SGHTA and FQGNSA. V was shortened by 3 bases and J by 4 bases, with 9 bases between the two germline ends.

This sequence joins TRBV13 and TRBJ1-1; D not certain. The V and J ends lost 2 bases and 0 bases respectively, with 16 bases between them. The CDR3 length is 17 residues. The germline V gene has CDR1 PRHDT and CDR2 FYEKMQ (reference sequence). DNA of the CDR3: TGTGCCAGCAGCTTACGGCCTTTGCAGTACATGAACACTGAAGCTTTCTTT. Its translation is CASSLRPLQYMNTEAFF.

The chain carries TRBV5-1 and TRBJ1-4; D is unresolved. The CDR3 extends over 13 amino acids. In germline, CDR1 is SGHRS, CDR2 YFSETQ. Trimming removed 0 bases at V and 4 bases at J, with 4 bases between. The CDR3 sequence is CASSLGINEKLFF. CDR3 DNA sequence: TGCGCCAGCAGCTTGGGAATTAATGAAAAACTGTTTTTT.

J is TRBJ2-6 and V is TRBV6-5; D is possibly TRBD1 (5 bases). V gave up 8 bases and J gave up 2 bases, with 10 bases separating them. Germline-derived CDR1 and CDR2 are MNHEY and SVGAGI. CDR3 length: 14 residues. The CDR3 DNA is TGTGCCAGCTACCTAGGGGCTGGGGCCAACGTCCTGACTTTC. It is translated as CASYLGAGANVLTF.

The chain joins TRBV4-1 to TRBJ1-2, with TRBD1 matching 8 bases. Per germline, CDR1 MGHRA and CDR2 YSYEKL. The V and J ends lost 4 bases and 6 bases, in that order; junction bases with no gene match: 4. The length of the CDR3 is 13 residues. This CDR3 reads CASSRTGLDGYTF. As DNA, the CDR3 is TGCGCCAGCAGCCGGACAGGGCTGGATGGCTACACCTTC.

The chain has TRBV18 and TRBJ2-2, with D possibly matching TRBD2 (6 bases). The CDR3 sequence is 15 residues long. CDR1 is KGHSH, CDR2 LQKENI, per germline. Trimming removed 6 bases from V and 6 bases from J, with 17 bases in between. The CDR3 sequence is CASSDREFPPGELFF. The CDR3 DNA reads TGTGCCAGCTCGGACCGGGAGTTCCCCCCCGGGGAGCTGTTTTTT.

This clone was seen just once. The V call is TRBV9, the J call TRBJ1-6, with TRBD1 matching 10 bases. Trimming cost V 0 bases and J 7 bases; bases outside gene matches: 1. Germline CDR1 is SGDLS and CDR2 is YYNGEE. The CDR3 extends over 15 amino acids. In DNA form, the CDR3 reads TGTGCCAGCAGCGTAGTGGACAGGGGGAATTCACCCCTCCACTTT. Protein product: CASSVVDRGNSPLHF.